These T cell receptor beta chains were read from a single sample in a study of blood T cell repertoires in COVID-19. Sequencing was performed with immunoSEQ multiplex PCR; in TCRdb, only in-frame clones are kept and a portion is missing. Found here are 350,000 to 550,000 clones, around 89% of them singletons; the top ten hold roughly 1.1%. The sequencing sample was made of PBMCs or T cells enriched from blood (not recorded which). These receptors all come from a man in his thirties or forties who had recovered from COVID-19. CDR3s include the opening cysteine and the closing phenylalanine or tryptophan. The D gene is left open where the match is weak. Clone sizes are given selectively: once, few, many, or a class where the clone is expanded.

clone_size	v_call	j_call	d_call	cdr3_nt	cdr3_aa
once	TRBV10-3	TRBJ2-1	TRBD2	TGTGCCATCAGTGAAATTAGCGGGAACAATGAGCAGTTCTTC	CAISEISGNNEQFF
NA	TRBV30	TRBJ1-5	NA	TGTGCCTGGGAACAGGAGATCAATCAGCCCCAGCATTTT	CAWEQEINQPQHF
NA	TRBV11-2	TRBJ2-2	NA	TGTGCCAGCAGCTTAGATTTAGGGACTCCTTCCTTAGAGCTGTTTTTT	CASSLDLGTPSLELFF
NA	TRBV7-2	TRBJ2-7	TRBD2	TGTGCCAGCAGCTTTACTAGCGGGAGATACGAGCAGTACTTC	CASSFTSGRYEQYF
NA	TRBV10-3	TRBJ1-1	TRBD1	TGTGCCATCAGTGAGTCGGCTGGACAGGGGAACACTGAAGCTTTCTTT	CAISESAGQGNTEAFF
NA	TRBV5-1	TRBJ1-6	NA	TGCGCCAGCAGCTTGGCCCAACAGGAAGGATCACCCCTCCACTTT	CASSLAQQEGSPLHF
once	TRBV7-9	TRBJ1-5	NA	TGTGCCAGCAGCTTAGGGGGCCCCAATCAGCCCCAGCATTTT	CASSLGGPNQPQHF
NA	TRBV24-1	TRBJ1-3	NA	TGTGCCACCAGTGATTTCCAGGACACCATATATTTT	CATSDFQDTIYF
NA	TRBV7-6	TRBJ2-5	NA	TGTGCCAGCAGCTTCGACAGAGAGACCCAGTACTTC	CASSFDRETQYF
NA	TRBV5-5	TRBJ2-5	TRBD2	TGTGCCAGCAGCTCCCGACTAGCGGGACCCGCGGGGGTTCAAGAGACCCAGTACTTC	CASSSRLAGPAGVQETQYF
NA	TRBV11-2	TRBJ1-1	TRBD1	TGTGCCAGCAGCCGGGACAGGGGGCGTACTGAAGCTTTCTTT	CASSRDRGRTEAFF
few	TRBV18	TRBJ2-1	TRBD2	TGTGCCAGCTCACTAAAGATCGGGACTAGCGGAAACAATGAGCAGTTCTTC	CASSLKIGTSGNNEQFF
NA	TRBV5-1	TRBJ1-3	NA	TGCGCCAGCAGCAGGGAGGGCTCTGGAAACACCATATATTTT	CASSREGSGNTIYF
NA	TRBV12-3/TRBV12-4	TRBJ1-1	NA	TGTGCCAGCAGTCCCGAGCAGGTCACTGAAGCTTTCTTT	CASSPEQVTEAFF
NA	TRBV3-1/TRBV3-2	TRBJ2-1	NA	TGTGCCAGCAGCCAAAGGGATCAGGGGCAGTTCTTC	CASSQRDQGQFF
NA	TRBV6-6	TRBJ2-7	TRBD2	TGTGCCAGCAGTCGACTAGCGGGAAAACGAGGGTACGAGCAGTACTTC	CASSRLAGKRGYEQYF
NA	TRBV10-3	TRBJ2-2	TRBD2	TGTGCCACCCTATCCTTCGACTGGGCGGGAGGGCGTACCGGGGAGCTGTTTTTT	CATLSFDWAGGRTGELFF